This T cell receptor (beta chain) is drawn from a study of CD8 T cells in ankylosing spondylitis. Whole-study findings and limits: According to the report, clones linked to the disease were significantly enriched in matched synovial fluid samples taken from ankylosing spondylitis patients.

Details on this clonotype: Antigen unknown.

TCRdb analysed the 5' RACE reads with MiXCR anew, one entry per CDR3 protein. This sample carries about 150,000 distinct CDR3 sequences, roughly 44% of them seen once, and the ten largest clones take roughly 15%. The CDR3 totals 12 residues. The V and J ends lost 4 bases and 4 bases respectively, with 8 bases between them. CDR1 and CDR2 (germline): SNHLY, FYNNEI. The sample was synovial fluid, either unsorted or a sorted T cell fraction (not recorded which). The clonotype was recovered from a male donor with ankylosing spondylitis. This chain uses TRBV2 with TRBJ2-7; the D gene is possibly TRBD1 (6 bases). In nucleotides, the CDR3 is TGTGCCAGCAGTGGACAGGTTTACGAGCAGTACTTC. Protein sequence: CASSGQVYEQYF. The full variable domain, completed using reference TRBV2 and TRBJ2-7, is EPEVTQTPSHQVTQMGQEVILRCVPISNHLYFYWYRQILGQKVEFLVSFYNNEISEKSEIFDDQFSVERPDGSNFTLKIRSTKLEDSAMYFCASSGQVYEQYFGPGTRLTVT.